These 21 T cell receptor beta chains originate from one sample sequenced in a study of vaccination effects on CD4 cells after COVID-19. TCRdb's table, derived via immunoSEQ multiplex PCR, lists solely in-frame clones and lacks some. The sample contains 50,000 or so clones, about four fifths of which appear only once. CD4+ T cells specific for antigen were expanded with viral peptide pools by the ViraFEST assay before sequencing. Following 10 days of culture, CD4+ T cells were isolated. The study found no prior SARS-CoV-2 infection in the vaccine recipients, who tested negative for nucleocapsid antibodies. No antigens are known for them. Sequencing was performed on CD4+ T cells from PBMCs cultured with HCoV-OC43 spike peptides, taken before COVID-19 vaccination. This sample's subset: HCoV-OC43 spike overlapping peptide pool stimulation. The receptors stem from a human donor who received a COVID-19 vaccine.

The rearrangement uses TRBV7-2 and TRBJ2-2, with a tentative D call TRBD1 (8 bases). The V gene's germline CDR1 is SGHTA and CDR2 FQGNSA. This CDR3 is 16 amino acids long. The V end lost 7 bases, the J end lost 7 bases, and 22 bases lay between the germline ends. The CDR3 bases are TGTGCCAGCACCCAAAGCGGGACAGGCTTCGGCGGGGAGCTGTTTTTT. As protein: CASTQSGTGFGGELFF.

CDR3 coding DNA: TGTGCCAGCAGTATAATACAGACGAACACCGGGGAGCTGTTTTTT. Amino acid sequence: CASSIIQTNTGELFF. The chain has TRBV6-1 and TRBJ2-2; no reliable D call. Germline CDR1 and CDR2: MNHNS and SASEGT. The V end lost 5 bases, the J end lost 0 bases, and 10 bases lay between the germline ends. CDR3 length: 15 amino acids.

The chain uses TRBV18 and TRBJ2-7, with D unclear. Trimming shortened V by 4 bases and J by 6 bases, and 10 bases separated the two germline ends. In germline, CDR1 is KGHSH, CDR2 LQKENI. This CDR3 has 12 amino acids. DNA of the CDR3: TGTGCCAGCTCACGACGGGCCGGCGAGCAGTACGTC. Amino acids: CASSRRAGEQYV.

This chain links TRBV24-1 with TRBJ2-3, with D uncertain. Germline V gives CDR1 KGHDR, CDR2 SFDVKD. Trimming removed 3 bases from V and 1 base from J, with 7 bases in between. The CDR3 is 14 residues long. DNA for the CDR3: TGTGCCACCAGTGATCTCCTGGGCACAGATACGCAGTATTTT. This gives the protein CATSDLLGTDTQYF.

The rearrangement joins TRBV14 to TRBJ2-5; perhaps TRBD2 as D (5 bases). Trimming took off 2 bases at V and 4 bases at J, with 14 bases between the two ends. CDR1 and CDR2 from the germline V gene are SGHDN and FVKESK. CDR3 size: 15 residues. CDR3 amino acids: CASSQQSGYSETQYF. CDR3 DNA sequence: TGTGCCAGCAGCCAACAGTCGGGGTATTCAGAGACCCAGTACTTC.

The chain carries TRBV25-1 and TRBJ2-5; tentative D call: TRBD2 (6 bases). With 1 base removed from V and 4 bases from J, the gap between germline ends came to 10 bases. Germline CDR1 is MGHDK and CDR2 is SYGVNS. The CDR3 runs to 14 residues. In DNA, the CDR3 is TGTGCCAGCAGTGAATTCGGGAGAGCAGAGACCCAGTACTTC. Residues: CASSEFGRAETQYF.

This chain uses TRBV5-4 with TRBJ1-2, with D tentatively TRBD1 (5 bases). Trimming removed 5 bases at V and 3 bases at J, with 17 bases between. The CDR3 contains 15 residues. Germline-derived CDR1 and CDR2 are SGHNT and YYREEE (reference sequence). CDR3 region: CASRTQGRADYGYTF. DNA for the CDR3: TGTGCCAGCAGAACGCAGGGAAGGGCGGACTATGGCTACACCTTC. The full variable domain, in which reference TRBV5-4 and TRBJ1-2 provide the parts outside the CDR3, is ETGVTQSPTHLIKTRGQQVTLRCSSQSGHNTVSWYQQALGQGPQFIFQYYREEENGRGNFPPRFSGLQFPNYSSELNVNALELDDSALYLCASRTQGRADYGYTFGSGTRLTVV.

The chain joins TRBV7-2 to TRBJ1-2, with 10 bases aligning to TRBD1. This CDR3 region has 14 residues. Germline V CDR1 and CDR2: SGHTA, FQGNSA. The junction had 6 bases not matched to a gene; V was cut back by 5 bases and J by 6 bases. For the CDR3, the DNA is TGTGCCAGCAGCCGCCAAGGACAGGGGGATGGCTACACCTTC. Its protein is CASSRQGQGDGYTF. The complete variable domain, with remaining parts taken from reference TRBV7-2 and TRBJ1-2, reads GAGVSQSPSNKVTEKGKDVELRCDPISGHTALYWYRQSLGQGLEFLIYFQGNSAPDKSGLPSDRFSAERTGGSVSTLTIQRTQQEDSAVYLCASSRQGQGDGYTFGSGTRLTVV.

The chain has TRBV5-6 and TRBJ2-5, with D perhaps TRBD1 (6 bases). The germline CDR1 and CDR2 sequences are SGHDT and YYEEEE. V lost 6 bases and J 5 bases, leaving 14 bases between the germline ends. The CDR3 is 13 residues long. This CDR3 is CASIERGLETQYF. CDR3 sequence (DNA): TGTGCCAGCATCGAAAGGGGGTTGGAGACCCAGTACTTC.

The rearrangement uses TRBV3-1 (or the pseudogene TRBV3-2) and TRBJ1-3, with 9 bases identical to TRBD1. The V and J ends lost 1 base and 0 bases, in that order; junction bases with no gene match: 4. The CDR3 consists of 17 residues. From germline, CDR1 is LGHDT and CDR2 YNNKEL (reference sequence). CDR3 coding DNA: TGTGCCAGCAGCCAAGCCGGGACAGGGCTCTCTGGAAACACCATATATTTT. Amino acids: CASSQAGTGLSGNTIYF.

This clone has only a few counts. V and J are TRBV2 and TRBJ1-2; weak D call: TRBD1 (5 bases). The CDR3 spans 14 residues. Trimming cost V 3 bases and J 0 bases, with 8 bases left between them. CDR1 is SNHLY and CDR2 is FYNNEI in the germline V gene. The CDR3 loop is CASSDQGPNYGYTF. The CDR3 DNA sequence: TGTGCCAGCAGTGACCAGGGCCCTAACTATGGCTACACCTTC.

The chain links TRBV18 to TRBJ1-1; 9 bases align to TRBD1. Germline V CDR1 and CDR2: KGHSH, LQKENI. V shed 3 bases and J 0 bases; nucleotides not matched to a gene: 2. The CDR3 is made up of 15 amino acids. The DNA of the CDR3 is TGTGCCAGCTCACCCGGGACAGGGATGAACACTGAAGCTTTCTTT. This encodes CASSPGTGMNTEAFF.

The chain is built from TRBV5-5 and TRBJ1-2, with D perhaps matching TRBD1 (5 bases). CDR1 is SGHKS, CDR2 YYEKEE, per germline (reference sequence). Trimming pared 0 bases from V and 3 bases from J, leaving 9 bases between. The CDR3 has 14 amino acids. As DNA, the CDR3 is TGTGCCAGCAGCTTGGCAGGGACCCACTATGGCTACACCTTC. Its translation: CASSLAGTHYGYTF.

The CDR3: CASFNRQGGADTQYF. For the CDR3, the DNA is TGTGCCAGCTTCAACAGACAGGGAGGGGCAGATACGCAGTATTTT. This chain links TRBV6-6 with TRBJ2-3, with D possibly being TRBD1 or TRBD2 (7 bases each). Germline V CDR1 and CDR2: MNHNY, SVGAGI (reference sequence). CDR3 size: 15 residues. V lost 8 bases, J lost 4 bases, and 19 bases lay in between.

This clone was detected only a few times. The CDR3 bases are TGCGCCAGCAGCCTTGGGCCGGGCCAGGGGACCTATGGCTACACCTTC. Its translation: CASSLGPGQGTYGYTF. The V and J genes are TRBV4-1 and TRBJ1-2; D is possibly TRBD1 (6 bases). CDR1 MGHRA and CDR2 YSYEKL come from the germline V gene. This CDR3 is built from 16 residues. Trimming shortened V by 4 bases and J by 4 bases, and 19 bases separated the two germline ends.

The chain joins TRBV28 to TRBJ1-4, with unresolved D. Trimming cost V 6 bases and J 1 base, with 3 bases left between them. The CDR3 totals 12 residues. The V gene's germline CDR1 is MDHEN and CDR2 SYDVKM. The CDR3 reads CASSLTNEKLFF. The CDR3 DNA reads TGTGCCAGCAGCCTAACTAATGAAAAACTGTTTTTT.

The chain has TRBV5-4 and TRBJ2-2; TRBD1 is a possible D gene (6 bases). Trimming removed 5 bases at V and 0 bases at J, with 11 bases between. The CDR3 spans 15 residues. Germline CDR1 and CDR2: SGHNT and YYREEE (reference sequence). The CDR3, as DNA: TGTGCCAGCAGGACCGGGACATCGAACACCGGGGAGCTGTTTTTT. Translation: CASRTGTSNTGELFF.

The chain links TRBV7-2 to TRBJ2-1; possibly TRBD1 or TRBD2 for D (5 bases each). The CDR3 is 16 residues long. Trimming took 5 bases from V and 3 from J, leaving 17 bases between them. Germline values: CDR1 SGHTA, CDR2 FQGNSA. The CDR3 sequence: CASSRVGVRGYNEQFF. CDR3 nucleotide sequence: TGTGCCAGCAGCAGAGTTGGGGTGAGGGGCTACAATGAGCAGTTCTTC.

V usage is TRBV2 and J usage is TRBJ2-5, with D uncertain. This CDR3 region has 12 residues. Germline lookup yields CDR1 SNHLY and CDR2 FYNNEI. V was pared by 7 bases and J by 5 bases, with 11 bases between. CDR3 sequence (DNA): TGTGCCAGCACAAGCCTCGGGGAGACCCAGTACTTC. It encodes CASTSLGETQYF.

This clone appeared a few times. The chain joins TRBV12-3 or TRBV12-4 to TRBJ1-2, with TRBD1 identical over 7 bases. V shed 6 bases, J shed 11 bases, and the junction held 12 bases outside the gene matches. This CDR3 has 13 residues. The CDR3 region has the DNA TGTGCCAGCAGCTCACAGGGGTTCCCTCGATACACCTTC. This sequence encodes CASSSQGFPRYTF.

The chain combines TRBV5-6 with TRBJ1-2; 7 bases line up with TRBD1. CDR3 length: 19 residues. Germline assignment: CDR1 SGHDT and CDR2 YYEEEE. The V gene end was trimmed by 2 bases and the J gene end by 2 bases; junction bases not matched to a gene: 18. The DNA of the CDR3 is TGTGCCAGCAGCTTACAGAGGGACAGACTTATCAGGAAAAACTATGGCTACACCTTC. Amino acids: CASSLQRDRLIRKNYGYTF.